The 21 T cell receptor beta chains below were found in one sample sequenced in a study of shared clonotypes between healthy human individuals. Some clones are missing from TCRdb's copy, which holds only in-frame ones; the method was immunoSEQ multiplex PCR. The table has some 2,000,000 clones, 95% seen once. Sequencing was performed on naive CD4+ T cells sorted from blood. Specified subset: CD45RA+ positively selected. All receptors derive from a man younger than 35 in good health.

CDR3 in DNA: TGTGCCAGCAGGCACAGGGGAGGCAATCAGCCCCAGCATTTT. Protein: CASRHRGGNQPQHF. The genes are TRBV6-5 and TRBJ1-5, with 7 bases matching TRBD1. Germline V gives CDR1 MNHEY, CDR2 SVGAGI. The V and J ends lost 6 bases and 2 bases, in that order; junction bases with no gene match: 4. The CDR3 consists of 14 residues.

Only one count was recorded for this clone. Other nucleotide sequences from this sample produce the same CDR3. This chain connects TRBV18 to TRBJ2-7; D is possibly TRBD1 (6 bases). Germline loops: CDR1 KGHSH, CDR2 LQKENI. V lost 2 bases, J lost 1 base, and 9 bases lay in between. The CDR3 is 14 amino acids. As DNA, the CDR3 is TGTGCCAGCTCACCATTGGACAGTTCCTACGAGCAGTACTTC. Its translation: CASSPLDSSYEQYF.

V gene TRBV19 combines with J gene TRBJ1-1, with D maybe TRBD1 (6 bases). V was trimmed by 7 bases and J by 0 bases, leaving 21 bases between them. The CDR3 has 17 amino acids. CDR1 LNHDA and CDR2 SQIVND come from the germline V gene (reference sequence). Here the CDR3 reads CASTSGQKAYLNTEAFF. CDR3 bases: TGTGCCAGTACCTCAGGACAGAAGGCCTATTTGAACACTGAAGCTTTCTTT.

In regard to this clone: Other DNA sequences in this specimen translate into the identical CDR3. CDR3 bases: TGTGCCTCTAGACAGGGAGAAAACACCGGGGAGCTGTTTTTT. Amino acids: CASRQGENTGELFF. The chain has TRBV10-3 and TRBJ2-2, with 7 bases lining up with TRBD1. Looked up from germline, CDR1 is ENHRY and CDR2 is SYGVKD. The V segment lost 11 bases and the J segment 2 bases; nucleotides outside the gene matches: 8. This CDR3 has 14 amino acids.

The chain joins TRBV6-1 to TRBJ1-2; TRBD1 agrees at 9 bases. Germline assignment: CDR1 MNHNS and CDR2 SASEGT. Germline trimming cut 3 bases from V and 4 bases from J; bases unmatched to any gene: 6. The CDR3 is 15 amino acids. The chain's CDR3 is CASSDRRQGVYGYTF. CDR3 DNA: TGTGCCAGCAGTGATCGGAGACAGGGGGTCTATGGCTACACCTTC.

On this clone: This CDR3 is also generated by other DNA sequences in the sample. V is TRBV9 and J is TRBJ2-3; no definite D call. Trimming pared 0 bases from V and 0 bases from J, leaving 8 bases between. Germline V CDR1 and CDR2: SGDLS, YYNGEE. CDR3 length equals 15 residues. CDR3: CASSVGGSSTDTQYF. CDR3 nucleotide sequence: TGTGCCAGCAGCGTAGGTGGTAGCAGCACAGATACGCAGTATTTT.

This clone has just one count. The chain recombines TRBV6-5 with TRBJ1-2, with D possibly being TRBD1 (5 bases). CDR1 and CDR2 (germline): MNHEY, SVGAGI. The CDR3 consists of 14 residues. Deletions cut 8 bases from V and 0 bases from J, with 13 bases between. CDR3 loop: CASRMPGTNYGYTF. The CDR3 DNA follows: TGTGCCAGCCGAATGCCAGGGACTAACTATGGCTACACCTTC.

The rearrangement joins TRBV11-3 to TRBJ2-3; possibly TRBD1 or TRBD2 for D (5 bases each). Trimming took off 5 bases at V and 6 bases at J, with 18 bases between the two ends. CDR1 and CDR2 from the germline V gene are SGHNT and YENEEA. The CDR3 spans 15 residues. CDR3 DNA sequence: TGTGCCAGCAGCCAGGGTGGGAGTTTAACTGATACGCAGTATTTT. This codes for CASSQGGSLTDTQYF.

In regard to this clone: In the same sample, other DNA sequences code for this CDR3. CDR3 amino acids: CASSYSGRSSYEQYF. The DNA for the CDR3 is TGTGCCAGCAGTTACTCGGGGAGAAGCTCCTACGAGCAGTACTTC. The rearrangement uses TRBV6-5 and TRBJ2-7; D may be TRBD2 (5 bases). Germline lookup yields CDR1 MNHEY and CDR2 SVGAGI. Trimming removed 0 bases at V and 0 bases at J, with 9 bases between. The CDR3 spans 15 residues.

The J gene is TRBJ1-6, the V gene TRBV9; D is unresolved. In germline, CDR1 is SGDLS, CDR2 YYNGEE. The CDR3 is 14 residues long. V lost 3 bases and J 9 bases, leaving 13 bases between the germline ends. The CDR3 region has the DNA TGTGCCAGCAGCGCCGGTCAGTCCGTTTCACCCCTCCACTTT. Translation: CASSAGQSVSPLHF.

The CDR3, as DNA: TGTGCCAGCAGTGAACGGCCCCGTAATGAGCAGTTCTTC. It is translated as CASSERPRNEQFF. V and J are TRBV6-1 and TRBJ2-1; no clear D. Germline V lookup: CDR1 MNHNS, CDR2 SASEGT. CDR3 length: 13 amino acids. The V end lost 2 bases, the J end lost 7 bases, and 9 bases lay between the germline ends.

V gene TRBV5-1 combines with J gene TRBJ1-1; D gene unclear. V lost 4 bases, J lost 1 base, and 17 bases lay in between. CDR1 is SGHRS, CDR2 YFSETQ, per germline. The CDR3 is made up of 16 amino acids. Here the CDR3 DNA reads TGCGCCAGCAGCCCCGAGGGTTTGCCAAGGAACACTGAAGCTTTCTTT. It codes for CASSPEGLPRNTEAFF.

CDR3 sequence (DNA): TGCGCCAGCAGCTCGGTCGCGGGACAGGGGGCCGAGCAGTACTTC. Amino acids: CASSSVAGQGAEQYF. The J gene is TRBJ2-7, the V gene TRBV5-1; TRBD1 agrees at 12 bases. Germline V CDR1 and CDR2: SGHRS, YFSETQ. The CDR3 is 15 amino acids. J gave up 6 bases and V 3 bases, and 7 bases lay outside the gene matches.

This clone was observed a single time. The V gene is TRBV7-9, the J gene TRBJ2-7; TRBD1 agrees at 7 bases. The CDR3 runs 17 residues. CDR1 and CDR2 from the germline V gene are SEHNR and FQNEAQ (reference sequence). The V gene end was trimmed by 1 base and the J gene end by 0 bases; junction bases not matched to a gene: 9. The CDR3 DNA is TGTGCCAGCAGCTTAGTGGCTTGGGGACAGAACTCCTACGAGCAGTACTTC. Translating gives CASSLVAWGQNSYEQYF.

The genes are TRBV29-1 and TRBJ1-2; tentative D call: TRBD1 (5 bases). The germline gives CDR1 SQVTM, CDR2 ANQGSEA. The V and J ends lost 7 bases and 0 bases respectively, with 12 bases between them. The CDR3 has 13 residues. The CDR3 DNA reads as TGCAGCGCCCCCAGGGAAGCTAACTATGGCTACACCTTC. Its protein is CSAPREANYGYTF.

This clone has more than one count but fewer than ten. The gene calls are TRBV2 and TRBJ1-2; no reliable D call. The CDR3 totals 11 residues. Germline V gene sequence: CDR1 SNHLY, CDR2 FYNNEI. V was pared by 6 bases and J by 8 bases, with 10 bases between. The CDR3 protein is CASRVLGGYTF. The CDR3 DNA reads TGTGCCAGCAGGGTCCTTGGCGGCTACACCTTC.

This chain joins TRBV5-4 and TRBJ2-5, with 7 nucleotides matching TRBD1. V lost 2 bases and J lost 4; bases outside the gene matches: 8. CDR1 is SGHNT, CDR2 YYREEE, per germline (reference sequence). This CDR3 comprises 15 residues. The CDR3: CASSLGGAKGETQYF. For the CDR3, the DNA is TGTGCCAGCAGCTTAGGGGGCGCGAAGGGAGAGACCCAGTACTTC. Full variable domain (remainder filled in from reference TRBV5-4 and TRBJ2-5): ETGVTQSPTHLIKTRGQQVTLRCSSQSGHNTVSWYQQALGQGPQFIFQYYREEENGRGNFPPRFSGLQFPNYSSELNVNALELDDSALYLCASSLGGAKGETQYFGPGTRLLVL.

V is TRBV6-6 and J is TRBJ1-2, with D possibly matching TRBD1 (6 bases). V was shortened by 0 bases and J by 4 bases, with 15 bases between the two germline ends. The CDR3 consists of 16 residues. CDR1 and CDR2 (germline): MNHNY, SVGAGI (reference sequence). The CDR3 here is CASSYSGGTRLYGYTF. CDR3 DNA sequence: TGTGCCAGCAGTTACTCGGGCGGGACAAGGCTCTATGGCTACACCTTC.

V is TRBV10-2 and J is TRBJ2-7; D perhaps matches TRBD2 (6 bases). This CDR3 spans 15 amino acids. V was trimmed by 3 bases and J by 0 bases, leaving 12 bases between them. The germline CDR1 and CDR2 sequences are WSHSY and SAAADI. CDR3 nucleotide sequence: TGCGCCAGCAGTGACCGGGGGTCCCTCTCCTACGAGCAGTACTTC. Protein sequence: CASSDRGSLSYEQYF.

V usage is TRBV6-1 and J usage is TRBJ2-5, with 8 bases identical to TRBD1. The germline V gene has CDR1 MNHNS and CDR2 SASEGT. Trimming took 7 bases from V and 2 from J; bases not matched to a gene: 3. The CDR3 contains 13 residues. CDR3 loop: CASTRDRQETQYF. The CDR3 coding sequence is TGTGCCAGCACGCGGGACAGGCAAGAGACCCAGTACTTC.

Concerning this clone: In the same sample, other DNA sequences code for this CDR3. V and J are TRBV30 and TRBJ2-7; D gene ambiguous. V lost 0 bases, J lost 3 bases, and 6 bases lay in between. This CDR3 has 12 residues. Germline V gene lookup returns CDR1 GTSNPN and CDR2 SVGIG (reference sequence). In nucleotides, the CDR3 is TGTGCCTGGAGTGTAAACAGCTACGAGCAGTACTTC. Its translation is CAWSVNSYEQYF.